A single T cell receptor beta chain is shown here with its context. Its antigen is unknown. This sample is drawn from a study of T cell repertoires in cytomegalovirus infection. Study-level background: Signatures in public TCR beta sequences pointed to both CMV infection and matching HLA type. Study observations and caveats: CMV-specific HLA-C-restricted TCR beta clonotypes dominated the ex vivo response.

MiXCR, run by TCRdb on the reads, gives a single entry per CDR3 protein. This table holds 160,000 or so distinct CDR3 sequences, roughly 18% found once. From germline, CDR1 is SGHVS and CDR2 FQNEAQ. The CDR3 extends over 15 amino acids. V was trimmed by 5 bases and J by 2 bases, leaving 16 bases between them. The clonotype originates from a human donor in good health (CMV status not recorded). Some clones in this sample may be carry-over from other donors' samples. This chain joins TRBV7-8 and TRBJ2-7; D unresolved. The sequenced sample consisted of CD8+ T cells from PBMCs. The CDR3 DNA follows: TGTGCCAGCAGCCGGCCAGAGAGAGATGCCTACGAGCAGTACTTC. Protein product: CASSRPERDAYEQYF.